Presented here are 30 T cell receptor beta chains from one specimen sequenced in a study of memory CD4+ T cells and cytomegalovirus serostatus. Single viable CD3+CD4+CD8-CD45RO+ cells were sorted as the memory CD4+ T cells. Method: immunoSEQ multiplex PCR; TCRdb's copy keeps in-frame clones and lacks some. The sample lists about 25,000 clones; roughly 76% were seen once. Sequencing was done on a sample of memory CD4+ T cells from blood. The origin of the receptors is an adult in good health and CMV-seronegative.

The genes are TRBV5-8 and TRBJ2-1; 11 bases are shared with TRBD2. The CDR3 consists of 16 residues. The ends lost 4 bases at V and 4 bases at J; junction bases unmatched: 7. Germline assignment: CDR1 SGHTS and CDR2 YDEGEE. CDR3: CASSDYSGRVYNEQFF. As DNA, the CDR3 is TGTGCCAGCAGCGACTATAGCGGGAGGGTTTACAATGAGCAGTTCTTC. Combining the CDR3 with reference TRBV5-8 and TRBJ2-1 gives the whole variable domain EAGVTQSPTHLIKTRGQQATLRCSPISGHTSVYWYQQALGLGLQFLLWYDEGEERNRGNFPPRFSGRQFPNYSSELNVNALELEDSALYLCASSDYSGRVYNEQFFGPGTRLTVL.

CDR3: CASSAPRGQGAYEQFF. CDR3 in DNA: TGTGCCAGCAGCGCCCCTCGGGGACAGGGAGCCTATGAGCAGTTCTTC. This chain links TRBV7-9 with TRBJ2-1; TRBD1 agrees at 9 bases. J was trimmed by 8 bases and V by 5 bases; bases with no gene match: 13. The CDR3 spans 16 residues. Germline loops: CDR1 SEHNR, CDR2 FQNEAQ (reference sequence).

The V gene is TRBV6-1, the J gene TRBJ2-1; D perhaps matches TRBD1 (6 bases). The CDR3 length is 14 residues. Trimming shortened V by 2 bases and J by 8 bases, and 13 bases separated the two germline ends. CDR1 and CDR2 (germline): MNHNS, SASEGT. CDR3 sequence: CASSERPSGDEQFF. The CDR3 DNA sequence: TGTGCCAGCAGTGAACGGCCTTCAGGGGATGAGCAGTTCTTC.

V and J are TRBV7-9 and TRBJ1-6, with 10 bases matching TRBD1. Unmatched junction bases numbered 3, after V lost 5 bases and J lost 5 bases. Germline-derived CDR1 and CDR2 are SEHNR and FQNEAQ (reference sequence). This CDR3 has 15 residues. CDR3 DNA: TGTGCCAGCAGCCTAGGACAGGGGGATAATTCACCCCTCCACTTT. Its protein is CASSLGQGDNSPLHF.

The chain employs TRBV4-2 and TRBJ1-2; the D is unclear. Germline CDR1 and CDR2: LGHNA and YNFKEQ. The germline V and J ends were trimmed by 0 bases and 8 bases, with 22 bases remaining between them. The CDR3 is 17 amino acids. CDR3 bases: TGTGCCAGCAGCCAAGAAGAAGGGAGCGATATCAACTTCGGCTACACCTTC. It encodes CASSQEEGSDINFGYTF.

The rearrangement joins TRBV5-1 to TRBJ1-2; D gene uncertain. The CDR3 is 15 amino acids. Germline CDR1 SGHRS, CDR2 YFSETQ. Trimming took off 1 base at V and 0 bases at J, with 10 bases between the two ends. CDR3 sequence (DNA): TGCGCCAGCAGCTTGACGGACTTTGCTAACTATGGCTACACCTTC. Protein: CASSLTDFANYGYTF. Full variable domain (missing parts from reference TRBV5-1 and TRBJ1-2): KAGVTQTPRYLIKTRGQQVTLSCSPISGHRSVSWYQQTPGQGLQFLFEYFSETQRNKGNFPGRFSGRQFSNSRSEMNVSTLELGDSALYLCASSLTDFANYGYTFGSGTRLTVV.

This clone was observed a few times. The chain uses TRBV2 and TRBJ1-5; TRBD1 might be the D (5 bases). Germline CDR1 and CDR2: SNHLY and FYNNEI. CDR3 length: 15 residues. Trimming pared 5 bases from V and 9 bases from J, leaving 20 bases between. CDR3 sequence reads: CASSLTDLSHSPQHF. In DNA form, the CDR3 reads TGTGCCAGCAGTTTGACAGACCTTAGCCATTCGCCCCAGCATTTT.

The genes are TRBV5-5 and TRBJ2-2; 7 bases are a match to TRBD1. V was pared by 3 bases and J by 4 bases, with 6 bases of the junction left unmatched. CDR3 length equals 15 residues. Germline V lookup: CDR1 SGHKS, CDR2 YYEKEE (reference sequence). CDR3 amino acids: CASSSYGQVTGELFF. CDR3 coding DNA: TGTGCCAGCAGCTCGTACGGACAGGTCACCGGGGAGCTGTTTTTT. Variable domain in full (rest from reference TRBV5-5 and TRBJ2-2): DAGVTQSPTHLIKTRGQQVTLRCSPISGHKSVSWYQQVLGQGPQFIFQYYEKEERGRGNFPDRFSARQFPNYSSELNVNALLLGDSALYLCASSSYGQVTGELFFGEGSRLTVL.

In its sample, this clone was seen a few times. The CDR3 DNA is TGTGCCAGCAGCCCTGGTTGGGGTTCTGGACTGTTTTTT. This encodes CASSPGWGSGLFF. The chain couples TRBV14 to TRBJ1-4; no reliable D call. The CDR3 extends over 13 amino acids. The germline CDR1 and CDR2 sequences are SGHDN and FVKESK. Deletions cut 4 bases from V and 13 bases from J, with 16 bases between. Combining the CDR3 with reference TRBV14 and TRBJ1-4 gives the whole variable domain EAGVTQFPSHSVIEKGQTVTLRCDPISGHDNLYWYRRVMGKEIKFLLHFVKESKQDESGMPNNRFLAERTGGTYSTLKVQPAELEDSGVYFCASSPGWGSGLFFGSGTQLSVL.

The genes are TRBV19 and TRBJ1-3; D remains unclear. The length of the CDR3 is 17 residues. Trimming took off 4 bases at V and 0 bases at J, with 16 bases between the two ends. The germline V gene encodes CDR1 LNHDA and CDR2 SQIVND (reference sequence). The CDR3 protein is CASSTLFNTGSGNTIYF. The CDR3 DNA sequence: TGTGCCAGTAGTACCCTCTTTAACACCGGCTCTGGAAACACCATATATTTT.

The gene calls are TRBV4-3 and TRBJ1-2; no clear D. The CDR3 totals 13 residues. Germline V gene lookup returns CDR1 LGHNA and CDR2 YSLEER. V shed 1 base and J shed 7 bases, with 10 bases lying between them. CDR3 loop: CASSQGRFAGYTF. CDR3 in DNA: TGCGCCAGCAGCCAAGGGAGATTTGCTGGCTACACCTTC.

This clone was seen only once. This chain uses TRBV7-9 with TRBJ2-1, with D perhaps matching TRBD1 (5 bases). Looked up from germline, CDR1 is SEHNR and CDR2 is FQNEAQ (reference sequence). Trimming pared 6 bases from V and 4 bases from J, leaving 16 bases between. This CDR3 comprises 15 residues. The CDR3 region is CASRPDKSFYNEQFF. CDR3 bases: TGTGCCAGCAGACCGGACAAATCCTTTTACAATGAGCAGTTCTTC. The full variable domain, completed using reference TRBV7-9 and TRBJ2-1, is DTGVSQNPRHKITKRGQNVTFRCDPISEHNRLYWYRQTLGQGPEFLTYFQNEAQLEKSRLLSDRFSAERPKGSFSTLEIQRTEQGDSAMYLCASRPDKSFYNEQFFGPGTRLTVL.

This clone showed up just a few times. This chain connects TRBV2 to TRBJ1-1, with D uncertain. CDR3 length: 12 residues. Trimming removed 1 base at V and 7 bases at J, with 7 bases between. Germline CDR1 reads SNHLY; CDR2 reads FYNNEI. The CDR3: CASSEGWVEAFF. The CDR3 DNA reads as TGTGCCAGCAGTGAAGGTTGGGTTGAAGCTTTCTTT.

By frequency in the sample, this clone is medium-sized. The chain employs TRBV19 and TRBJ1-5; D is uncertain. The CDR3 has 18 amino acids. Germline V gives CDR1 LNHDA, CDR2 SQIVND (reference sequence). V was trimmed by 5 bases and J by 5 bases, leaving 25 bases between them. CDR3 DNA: TGTGCCAGTAGTCCATACTTACCCCCGGACGGAGTCTATCAGCCCCAGCATTTT. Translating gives CASSPYLPPDGVYQPQHF. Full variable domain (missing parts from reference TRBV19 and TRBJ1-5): DGGITQSPKYLFRKEGQNVTLSCEQNLNHDAMYWYRQDPGQGLRLIYYSQIVNDFQKGDIAEGYSVSREKKESFPLTVTSAQKNPTAFYLCASSPYLPPDGVYQPQHFGDGTRLSIL.

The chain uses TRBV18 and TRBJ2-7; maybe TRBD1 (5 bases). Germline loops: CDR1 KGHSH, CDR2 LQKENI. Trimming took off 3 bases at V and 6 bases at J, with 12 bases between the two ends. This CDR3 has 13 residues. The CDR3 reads CASSPSRDIEQYF. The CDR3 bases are TGTGCCAGCTCACCCAGCAGGGATATCGAGCAGTACTTC.

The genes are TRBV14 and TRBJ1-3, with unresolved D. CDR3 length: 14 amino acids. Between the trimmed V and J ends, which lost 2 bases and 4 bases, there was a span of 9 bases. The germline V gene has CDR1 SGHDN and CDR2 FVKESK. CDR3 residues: CASSQMGSGNTIYF. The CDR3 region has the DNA TGTGCCAGCAGCCAAATGGGGTCAGGAAACACCATATATTTT. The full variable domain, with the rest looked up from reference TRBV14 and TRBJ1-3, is EAGVTQFPSHSVIEKGQTVTLRCDPISGHDNLYWYRRVMGKEIKFLLHFVKESKQDESGMPNNRFLAERTGGTYSTLKVQPAELEDSGVYFCASSQMGSGNTIYFGEGSWLTVV.

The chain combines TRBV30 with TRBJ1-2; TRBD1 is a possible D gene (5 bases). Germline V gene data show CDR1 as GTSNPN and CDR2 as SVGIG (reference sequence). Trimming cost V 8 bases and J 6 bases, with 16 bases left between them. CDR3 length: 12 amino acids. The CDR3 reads CALNRGYDGYTF. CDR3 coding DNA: TGTGCCCTCAATAGGGGATATGATGGCTACACCTTC.

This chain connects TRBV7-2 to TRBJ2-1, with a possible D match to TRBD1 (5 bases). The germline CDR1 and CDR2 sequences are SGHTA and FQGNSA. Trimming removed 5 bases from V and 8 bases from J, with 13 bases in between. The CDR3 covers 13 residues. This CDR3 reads CASSVARGDEQFF. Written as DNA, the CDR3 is TGTGCCAGCAGCGTCGCTAGGGGCGATGAGCAGTTCTTC.

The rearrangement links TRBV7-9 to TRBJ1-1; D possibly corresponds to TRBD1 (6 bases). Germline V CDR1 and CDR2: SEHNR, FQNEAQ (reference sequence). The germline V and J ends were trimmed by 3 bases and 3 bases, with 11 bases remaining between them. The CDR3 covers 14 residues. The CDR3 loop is CASSLGHQDTEAFF. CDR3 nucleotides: TGTGCCAGCAGCTTGGGACACCAAGACACTGAAGCTTTCTTT.

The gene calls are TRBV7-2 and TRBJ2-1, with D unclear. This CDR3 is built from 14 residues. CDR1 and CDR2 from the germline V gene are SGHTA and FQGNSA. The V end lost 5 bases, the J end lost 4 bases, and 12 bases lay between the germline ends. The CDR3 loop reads CASSLGPPYNEQFF. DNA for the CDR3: TGTGCCAGCAGCCTTGGACCGCCGTACAATGAGCAGTTCTTC.

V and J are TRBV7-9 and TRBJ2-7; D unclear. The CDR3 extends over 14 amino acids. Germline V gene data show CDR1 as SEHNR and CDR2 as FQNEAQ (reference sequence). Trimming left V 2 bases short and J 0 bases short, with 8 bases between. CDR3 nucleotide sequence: TGTGCCAGCAGCTTACCCAGAAACTCCTACGAGCAGTACTTC. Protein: CASSLPRNSYEQYF.

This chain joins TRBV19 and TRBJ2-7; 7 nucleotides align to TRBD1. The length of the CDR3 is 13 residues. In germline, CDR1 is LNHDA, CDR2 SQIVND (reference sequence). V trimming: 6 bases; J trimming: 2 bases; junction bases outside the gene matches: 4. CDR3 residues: CASSPGTAYEQYF. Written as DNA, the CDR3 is TGTGCCAGTAGCCCCGGGACAGCCTACGAGCAGTACTTC. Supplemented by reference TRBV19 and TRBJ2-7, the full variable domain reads DGGITQSPKYLFRKEGQNVTLSCEQNLNHDAMYWYRQDPGQGLRLIYYSQIVNDFQKGDIAEGYSVSREKKESFPLTVTSAQKNPTAFYLCASSPGTAYEQYFGPGTRLTVT.

This CDR3 reads CSGTGTGTYEQYF. CDR3 DNA sequence: TGCAGCGGCACCGGGACAGGGACGTACGAGCAGTACTTC. This chain connects TRBV29-1 to TRBJ2-7, with 9 bases that match TRBD1. The CDR3 contains 13 residues. Germline V lookup: CDR1 SQVTM, CDR2 ANQGSEA. The trim removed 7 bases at V and 4 bases at J, leaving 8 bases unmatched.

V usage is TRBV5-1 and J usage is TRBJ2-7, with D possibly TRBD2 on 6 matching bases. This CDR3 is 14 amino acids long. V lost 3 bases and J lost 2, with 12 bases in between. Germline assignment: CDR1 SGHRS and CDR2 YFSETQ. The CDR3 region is CASSSGEQAYEQYF. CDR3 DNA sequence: TGCGCCAGCAGCTCGGGGGAGCAAGCCTACGAGCAGTACTTC.

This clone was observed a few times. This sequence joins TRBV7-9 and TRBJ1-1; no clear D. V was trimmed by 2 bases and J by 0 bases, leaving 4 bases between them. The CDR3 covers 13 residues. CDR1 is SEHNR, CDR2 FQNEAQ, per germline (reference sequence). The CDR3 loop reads CASSLMVNTEAFF. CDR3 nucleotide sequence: TGTGCCAGCAGCTTAATGGTGAACACTGAAGCTTTCTTT.

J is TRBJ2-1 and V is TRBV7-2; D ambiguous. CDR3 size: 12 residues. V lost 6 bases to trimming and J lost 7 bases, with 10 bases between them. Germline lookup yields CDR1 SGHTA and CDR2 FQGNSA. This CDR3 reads CASSIIRNEQFF. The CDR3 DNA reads TGTGCCAGCAGTATTATCCGGAATGAGCAGTTCTTC.

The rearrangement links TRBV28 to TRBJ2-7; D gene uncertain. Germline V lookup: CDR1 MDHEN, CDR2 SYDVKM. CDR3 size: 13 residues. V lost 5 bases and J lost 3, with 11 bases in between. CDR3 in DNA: TGTGCCAGCAGTAGGGCAGCTAACTACGAGCAGTACTTC. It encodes CASSRAANYEQYF.

This chain's CDR3 is CASRGNRNEKLFF. The CDR3 nucleotides read TGTGCCAGCCGGGGGAATCGGAACGAAAAACTGTTTTTT. This chain uses TRBV19 with TRBJ1-4, with D perhaps TRBD1 (5 bases). CDR3 length equals 13 residues. The V end was cut by 9 bases, the J end by 8 bases, with 16 bases between. CDR1 LNHDA and CDR2 SQIVND come from the germline V gene (reference sequence).

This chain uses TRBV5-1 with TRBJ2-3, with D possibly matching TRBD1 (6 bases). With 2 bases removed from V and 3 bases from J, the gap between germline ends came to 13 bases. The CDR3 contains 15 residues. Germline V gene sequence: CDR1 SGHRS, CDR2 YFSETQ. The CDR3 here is CASSLQGLSTDTQYF. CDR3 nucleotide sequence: TGCGCCAGCAGCTTACAGGGATTGTCGACAGATACGCAGTATTTT.

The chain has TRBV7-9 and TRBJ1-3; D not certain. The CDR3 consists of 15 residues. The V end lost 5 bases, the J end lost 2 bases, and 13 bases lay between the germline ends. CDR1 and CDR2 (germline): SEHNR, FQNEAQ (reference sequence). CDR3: CASSLSTATGNTIYF. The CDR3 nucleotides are TGTGCCAGCAGCCTATCTACCGCGACTGGAAACACCATATATTTT.